A selection of T cell receptor beta chains follows, all from one sample in a study of T cells in Graves' hyperthyroidism and ophthalmopathy. TCRdb processed the multiplex PCR reads anew with MiXCR; each CDR3 protein has one entry. The table has hundreds of thousands of distinct CDR3 sequences, under 15% seen once. The sample consisted of blood. Source of these receptors: a man aged 18 to 29 with Graves' ophthalmopathy. The CDR3 runs from the conserved cysteine through the conserved F or W. D genes are given only for firm matches. Expanded clones get a size class; other rows say once, few or many, or leave the size out.

v_gene	abundance	j_gene	d_gene	CDR3aa	CDR3nt
TRBV5-5	many	TRBJ2-1	.	CASRQTGGPNEQFF	TGTGCCAGCAGGCAGACGGGGGGCCCCAATGAGCAGTTCTTC
TRBV29-1	many	TRBJ1-1	.	CSVERGRTEAFF	TGCAGCGTTGAACGGGGGAGGACTGAAGCTTTCTTT
TRBV27	many	TRBJ1-5	TRBD1	CASSRDRDNQPQHF	TGTGCCAGCAGTCGTGACAGGGACAATCAGCCCCAGCATTTT
TRBV12-3/TRBV12-4	many	TRBJ1-2	.	CASSPGRNNYGYTF	TGTGCCAGCAGCCCAGGACGGAATAACTATGGCTACACCTTC
TRBV10-2	few	TRBJ2-7	.	CASNRDSGEQYF	TGCGCCAGCAACCGGGACTCCGGCGAGCAGTACTTC
TRBV11-2	few	TRBJ1-2	TRBD1	CASSLAGGGRNGYTF	TGTGCCAGCAGCTTAGCAGGGGGCGGCCGCAATGGCTACACCTTC
TRBV11-2	many	TRBJ2-2	.	CASSLRTANTGELFF	TGTGCCAGCAGCTTACGGACAGCGAACACCGGGGAGCTGTTTTTT
TRBV19	.	TRBJ1-1	TRBD1	CAARDSPNTEAFF	TGTGCCGCGAGGGACAGCCCGAACACTGAAGCTTTCTTT
TRBV4-1	many	TRBJ2-7	TRBD2	CASSPAGVAGVNYEQYF	TGCGCCAGCAGCCCCGCCGGTGTAGCGGGAGTAAACTACGAGCAGTACTTC
TRBV4-1	.	TRBJ2-7	.	CASSQLTSSHYEQYF	TGCGCCAGCAGCCAGCTAACTAGTTCGCACTACGAGCAGTACTTC
TRBV27	many	TRBJ2-5	.	CASPGVGQETQYF	TGTGCCAGTCCAGGGGTAGGGCAAGAGACCCAGTACTTC
TRBV19	few	TRBJ1-1	TRBD1	CASSRRTGNTEAFF	TGTGCCAGTAGTAGACGGACAGGGAACACTGAAGCTTTCTTT
TRBV5-1	few	TRBJ2-1	.	CASSWLGTNEQFF	TGCGCCAGCAGCTGGCTCGGGACTAATGAGCAGTTCTTC
TRBV5-1	many	TRBJ1-3	.	CASSLAGTGNTIYF	TGTGCCAGCAGCTTAGCAGGGACTGGAAACACCATATATTTT
TRBV5-1	many	TRBJ2-3	.	CASSFTGAQYF	TGCGCCAGCAGCTTTACGGGGGCGCAGTATTTT
TRBV13	.	TRBJ2-7	TRBD2	CASSPTGLAVEQYF	TGTGCCAGCAGCCCTACGGGACTAGCAGTCGAGCAGTACTTC
TRBV27	many	TRBJ1-2	TRBD1	CASSPTTRQGGYTF	TGTGCCAGCAGTCCAACAACAAGACAGGGCGGCTACACCTTC
TRBV27	many	TRBJ1-1	.	CASSVQGPTEAFF	TGTGCCAGCAGTGTCCAGGGGCCTACTGAAGCTTTCTTT
TRBV2	many	TRBJ2-3	TRBD2	CASRSGREGDTQYF	TGTGCCAGCCGGAGCGGGAGGGAGGGAGATACGCAGTATTTT
TRBV28	many	TRBJ1-4	TRBD1	CASSPGRQGDWSTTNEKLFF	TGTGCCAGCAGTCCAGGACGACAGGGGGATTGGTCAACAACTAATGAAAAACTGTTTTTT